The following is a TCR beta chain sequence with its context. Assay used: immunoSEQ multiplex PCR; TCRdb lists only in-frame clones, some missing. This table has about 160,000 clones, roughly 84% appearing once. The sample comes from a study of blood T cell repertoires in COVID-19. Study-level background: The samples span acute and convalescent COVID-19 from the United States, Italy and Spain.

The CDR3 spans 16 residues. CDR1 is SEHNR, CDR2 FQNEAQ, per germline (reference sequence). The ends were cut back, 5 bases at V and 2 bases at J, with 19 bases in the middle. The sequence derives from a woman older than 75 with active or convalescent COVID-19. The chain recombines TRBV7-9 with TRBJ2-7, with unresolved D. The sequencing input was peripheral blood. The CDR3 is CASSRPGARGAYEQYF. Here the CDR3 DNA reads TGTGCCAGCAGCCGACCTGGAGCCAGAGGAGCCTACGAGCAGTACTTC.